These 31 T cell receptor beta chains were sequenced from one sample in a study of blood T cells in healthy people across ages. The authors ran a second PCR of 7 to 11 cycles using a sample-barcoded 5' primer and a J-beta primer mix. TCRdb reprocessed the 5' RACE reads with MiXCR, giving one entry per CDR3 protein. The sample shows around 800,000 distinct CDR3 sequences, around 45% of them seen only once. What was sequenced was blood. The receptors derive from a man older than 75 in good health.

This clonotype was recorded many times. The gene calls are TRBV20-1 and TRBJ2-7; TRBD2 aligns across 10 bases. V was pared by 3 bases and J by 1 base, with 3 bases of the junction left unmatched. The CDR3 covers 14 residues. The germline CDR1 and CDR2 sequences are DFQATT and SNEGSKA (reference sequence). The CDR3 DNA reads TGCAGTGCTAGTAGCGGGAGGAATTCCTACGAGCAGTACTTC. Protein: CSASSGRNSYEQYF.

This clonotype was detected ten times or more. The chain is built from TRBV27 and TRBJ1-2; D might be TRBD1 (5 bases). The length of the CDR3 is 13 residues. Germline V gives CDR1 MNHEY, CDR2 SMNVEV (reference sequence). Trimming pared 3 bases from V and 6 bases from J, leaving 11 bases between. The CDR3 nucleotides are TGTGCCAGCAGTTTCGAGGGGAGCGATGGCTACACCTTC. This sequence encodes CASSFEGSDGYTF.

The chain employs TRBV29-1 and TRBJ2-5; perhaps D is TRBD1 or TRBD2 (6 bases each). CDR1 is SQVTM, CDR2 ANQGSEA, per germline. Between the trimmed V and J ends, which lost 6 bases and 5 bases, there was a span of 19 bases. The CDR3 extends over 14 amino acids. CDR3 DNA: TGCAGCGTGGGCGCGGACAGTGGAGGGGAGACCCAGTACTTC. Its translation is CSVGADSGGETQYF.

This clonotype was seen a few times. This chain links TRBV6-5 with TRBJ1-6; D might be TRBD1 (5 bases). V was trimmed by 5 bases and J by 10 bases, leaving 15 bases between them. The CDR3 consists of 14 residues. Germline V gene sequence: CDR1 MNHEY, CDR2 SVGAGI. The CDR3 loop reads CASSKGARGSPLHF. In DNA form, the CDR3 reads TGTGCCAGCAGTAAAGGGGCGCGGGGGTCACCCCTCCACTTT.

This chain uses TRBV29-1 with TRBJ2-5; D is possibly TRBD1 (6 bases). This CDR3 is built from 12 residues. The germline gives CDR1 SQVTM, CDR2 ANQGSEA. The V end lost 8 bases, the J end lost 2 bases, and 12 bases lay between the germline ends. CDR3 DNA: TGCAGCTTAAGACAGGCACAAGAGACCCAGTACTTC. Its translation: CSLRQAQETQYF.

This clonotype occurred once. The chain carries TRBV24-1 and TRBJ2-1; 7 bases fit TRBD1. Germline CDR1 and CDR2: KGHDR and SFDVKD. The CDR3 consists of 15 residues. Unmatched junction bases numbered 5, after V lost 4 bases and J lost 3 bases. CDR3 sequence (DNA): TGTGCCACCAGTGACATAGGACAGGACTACAATGAGCAGTTCTTC. Its protein is CATSDIGQDYNEQFF.

As to this clonotype: A read error may account for a junction end that differs from germline. The gene calls are TRBV20-1 and TRBJ2-4; tentative D call: TRBD2 (6 bases). The CDR3 extends over 15 amino acids. From germline, CDR1 is DFQATT and CDR2 SNEGSKA (reference sequence). CDR3 region: CSARDRREAKNIQYF. The CDR3, as DNA: TGCAGTGCTAGAGATAGAAGGGAGGCCAAAAACATTCAGTATTTC.

The chain carries TRBV9 and TRBJ2-1, with 9 bases fitting TRBD2. Per the germline V gene, CDR1 is SGDLS and CDR2 is YYNGEE. The CDR3 length is 13 residues. J was trimmed by 7 bases and V by 2 bases; bases with no gene match: 1. CDR3 protein: CASSVSGSNEQFF. The CDR3 region has the DNA TGTGCCAGCAGCGTTAGCGGGAGTAATGAGCAGTTCTTC.

This clonotype turned up a few times. The chain links TRBV15 to TRBJ2-1; D is perhaps TRBD2 (5 bases). CDR3 size: 15 residues. V was trimmed by 0 bases and J by 6 bases, leaving 12 bases between them. Germline V gives CDR1 LNHNV, CDR2 YYDKDF (reference sequence). Written as DNA, the CDR3 is TGTGCCACCAGCAGAGAGGGAGCGTTCGGCAATGAGCAGTTCTTC. Encoded protein: CATSREGAFGNEQFF.

J is TRBJ2-1 and V is TRBV29-1; D is perhaps TRBD1 or TRBD2 (6 bases each). The V end lost 3 bases, the J end lost 1 base, and 13 bases lay between the germline ends. CDR1 is SQVTM and CDR2 is ANQGSEA in the germline V gene. The CDR3 is made up of 15 amino acids. For the CDR3, the DNA is TGCAGCGTTGAGGGGGCGGGGCTGTCCTACAATGAGCAGTTCTTC. This gives the protein CSVEGAGLSYNEQFF.

This clonotype showed up just a few times. The chain combines TRBV6-5 with TRBJ2-1; 11 bases align to TRBD2. The CDR3 totals 16 residues. From germline, CDR1 is MNHEY and CDR2 SVGAGI. The trim removed 4 bases at V and 4 bases at J, leaving 6 bases unmatched. The CDR3 coding sequence is TGTGCCAGCAGTTCCGAACTAGCGGGAGTTTACAATGAGCAGTTCTTC. Amino acids: CASSSELAGVYNEQFF.

This rearrangement joins TRBV7-2 to TRBJ2-7; no firm D call. Trimming stripped 1 base from V and 1 base from J, with 11 bases between. CDR1 is SGHTA, CDR2 FQGNSA, per germline. The length of the CDR3 is 15 residues. CDR3 residues: CASSLGVQISYEQYF. The CDR3 nucleotides are TGTGCCAGCAGCTTAGGGGTACAGATATCCTACGAGCAGTACTTC.

This chain links TRBV5-1 with TRBJ2-1; D gene uncertain. Germline V CDR1 and CDR2: SGHRS, YFSETQ. CDR3 length: 16 residues. The germline V and J ends were trimmed by 1 base and 0 bases, with 11 bases remaining between them. CDR3 region: CASSLSRVDSYNEQFF. Written as DNA, the CDR3 is TGCGCCAGCAGCTTGTCGCGCGTAGACTCCTACAATGAGCAGTTCTTC.

The V and J genes are TRBV12-3 or TRBV12-4 and TRBJ2-3, with 7 positions matching TRBD2. J gave up 6 bases and V 6 bases, and 9 bases lay outside the gene matches. The CDR3 runs to 14 residues. DNA of the CDR3: TGTGCCAGCAGCTCTAGAGCGGGATTCGATACGCAGTATTTT. It yields the protein CASSSRAGFDTQYF.

This clonotype appeared a few times. This chain uses TRBV4-2 with TRBJ1-6; D possibly corresponds to TRBD1 (6 bases). Germline V lookup: CDR1 LGHNA, CDR2 YNFKEQ. CDR3 length: 18 amino acids. V lost 0 bases and J lost 7, with 19 bases in between. CDR3 residues: CASSQDYNPGARNSPLHF. For the CDR3, the DNA is TGTGCCAGCAGCCAAGATTATAATCCGGGGGCGAGGAATTCACCCCTCCACTTT.

This clonotype appeared a few times. The chain joins TRBV20-1 to TRBJ2-1, with 9 bases that match TRBD2. The germline CDR1 and CDR2 sequences are DFQATT and SNEGSKA (reference sequence). Trimming at V came to 0 bases and at J to 5 bases, leaving 5 bases not matched to a gene. The CDR3 sequence is 15 residues long. CDR3 region: CSAREWGGRDNEQFF. CDR3 DNA sequence: TGCAGTGCTAGAGAGTGGGGCGGGAGGGACAATGAGCAGTTCTTC.

This sequence joins TRBV7-9 and TRBJ2-5; the D is unclear. In germline, CDR1 is SEHNR, CDR2 FQNEAQ (reference sequence). V was clipped by 7 bases and J by 4 bases, with 10 bases between them. This CDR3 comprises 12 residues. For the CDR3, the DNA is TGTGCCAGCACCCCCATTCGAGAGACCCAGTACTTC. This gives the protein CASTPIRETQYF.

This clonotype was detected only a few times. The V and J genes are TRBV20-1 and TRBJ2-3, with TRBD1 as a possible D gene (5 bases). There are 14 residues in the CDR3. The germline CDR1 and CDR2 sequences are DFQATT and SNEGSKA (reference sequence). Between the trimmed V and J ends, which lost 4 bases and 2 bases, there was a span of 13 bases. The CDR3 reads CSAIGQGHTDTQYF. Written as DNA, the CDR3 is TGCAGTGCTATAGGACAAGGACACACAGATACGCAGTATTTT.

This clonotype occurred a few times. The V call is TRBV12-3 or TRBV12-4, the J call TRBJ2-3; D gene uncertain. The V end lost 3 bases, the J end lost 6 bases, and 7 bases lay between the germline ends. This CDR3 spans 12 amino acids. CDR3 coding DNA: TGTGCCAGCAGTTTGGGGATCGATACGCAGTATTTT. Protein: CASSLGIDTQYF.

This clonotype was seen more than once but under ten times. This chain uses TRBV7-3 with TRBJ2-3, with no clear D. The CDR3 has 15 amino acids. Trimming stripped 5 bases from V and 2 bases from J, with 14 bases between. From germline, CDR1 is SGHTA and CDR2 FQGTGA. The CDR3 loop is CASSEKPRNTDTQYF. CDR3 sequence (DNA): TGTGCCAGCAGCGAGAAGCCCAGAAACACAGATACGCAGTATTTT. The full variable domain, with the rest looked up from reference TRBV7-3 and TRBJ2-3, is GAGVSQTPSNKVTEKGKYVELRCDPISGHTALYWYRQSLGQGPEFLIYFQGTGAADDSGLPNDRFFAVRPEGSVSTLKIQRTERGDSAVYLCASSEKPRNTDTQYFGPGTRLTVL.

This clonotype was seen at least ten times. The junction shows a germline mismatch at one end, possibly a read error. This sequence joins TRBV5-1 and TRBJ2-7; 7 bases fit TRBD1. CDR1 and CDR2 (germline): SGHRS, YFSETQ. The CDR3 sequence is 14 residues long. CDR3 amino acids: CASSVRQGAYEQYF. DNA of the CDR3: TGTGCCAGCAGTGTCCGACAGGGAGCCTACGAGCAGTACTTC. The variable domain in full, completed from reference TRBV5-1 and TRBJ2-7, reads KAGVTQTPRYLIKTRGQQVTLSCSPISGHRSVSWYQQTPGQGLQFLFEYFSETQRNKGNFPGRFSGRQFSNSRSEMNVSTLELGDSALYLCASSVRQGAYEQYFGPGTRLTVT.

There are a few counts of this clonotype. The chain carries TRBV25-1 and TRBJ1-4, with 11 bases aligning to TRBD1. CDR1 is MGHDK, CDR2 SYGVNS, per germline. This CDR3 region has 17 residues. The ends lost 3 bases at V and 10 bases at J; junction bases unmatched: 13. CDR3 nucleotide sequence: TGTGCCAGCAGTGAGGACAGGGGGCCGTATAATGGGGGAAAACTGTTTTTT. Translated: CASSEDRGPYNGGKLFF.

V and J are TRBV5-1 and TRBJ2-1; D possibly corresponds to TRBD2 (6 bases). In germline, CDR1 is SGHRS, CDR2 YFSETQ. The length of the CDR3 is 14 residues. The V end lost 0 bases, the J end lost 9 bases, and 13 bases lay between the germline ends. CDR3 residues: CASSLGETRGEQFF. The CDR3 region has the DNA TGCGCCAGCAGCTTGGGTGAGACTAGGGGTGAGCAGTTCTTC.

The J gene is TRBJ2-1, the V gene TRBV9; TRBD2 is a possible D gene (6 bases). The V end was cut by 0 bases, the J end by 7 bases, with 14 bases between. The germline V gene has CDR1 SGDLS and CDR2 YYNGEE. The CDR3 consists of 15 residues. The CDR3, as DNA: TGTGCCAGCAGCGTAGAAGAGCGGGTTCGGAATGAGCAGTTCTTC. As protein: CASSVEERVRNEQFF.

There are a few counts of this clonotype. This sequence joins TRBV7-2 and TRBJ1-5; D perhaps matches TRBD1 (5 bases). Germline lookup yields CDR1 SGHTA and CDR2 FQGNSA. CDR3 length equals 13 residues. The germline V and J ends were trimmed by 6 bases and 4 bases, with 10 bases remaining between them. The CDR3 spells CASRQTANQPQHF. CDR3 nucleotide sequence: TGTGCCAGCAGGCAGACAGCGAATCAGCCCCAGCATTTT.

The genes are TRBV18 and TRBJ2-6; no reliable D call. The V and J ends lost 2 bases and 2 bases respectively, with 7 bases between them. The CDR3 contains 15 residues. Germline CDR1 and CDR2: KGHSH and LQKENI. CDR3 coding DNA: TGTGCCAGCTCACCAGGGATGACTGGGGCCAACGTCCTGACTTTC. As protein: CASSPGMTGANVLTF.

Only one count was recorded for this clonotype. The genes are TRBV11-1 and TRBJ2-3; no clear D. Germline V gives CDR1 SGHAT, CDR2 FQDESV (reference sequence). This CDR3 has 15 amino acids. V dropped 5 bases and J dropped 2 bases, with 14 bases sitting between them. CDR3 nucleotides: TGTGCCAGCAGCATAGTGGGAATAGACACAGATACGCAGTATTTT. It translates to CASSIVGIDTDTQYF.

This clonotype was counted ten times or more. This chain connects TRBV28 to TRBJ2-7, with D possibly being TRBD1 (5 bases). V was cut by 3 bases and J by 1 base, with 10 bases left in between. Germline V gene sequence: CDR1 MDHEN, CDR2 SYDVKM. CDR3 size: 14 residues. DNA of the CDR3: TGTGCCAGCAGTTTCTCCAGGGTATCCTACGAGCAGTACTTC. It yields the protein CASSFSRVSYEQYF.

The chain carries TRBV20-1 and TRBJ2-5; TRBD2 matches at 9 bases. CDR1 is DFQATT and CDR2 is SNEGSKA in the germline V gene (reference sequence). With 6 bases clipped from V and 2 bases from J, the junction kept 7 bases outside the gene matches. The CDR3 has 14 amino acids. This CDR3 is CSAPPSGKQETQYF. The DNA for the CDR3 is TGCAGTGCCCCGCCTAGCGGGAAGCAAGAGACCCAGTACTTC.

V is TRBV20-1 and J is TRBJ2-3; D is possibly TRBD1 or TRBD2 (5 bases each). The length of the CDR3 is 14 residues. CDR1 is DFQATT and CDR2 is SNEGSKA in the germline V gene (reference sequence). The V gene lost 3 bases and the J gene lost 2 bases, with 12 bases spanning the gap. The CDR3 protein is CSASWGRYTDTQYF. CDR3 coding DNA: TGCAGTGCTAGTTGGGGGAGATACACAGATACGCAGTATTTT.

The chain couples TRBV24-1 to TRBJ2-5; 7 bases align to TRBD1. V trimming: 3 bases; J trimming: 5 bases; junction bases outside the gene matches: 5. This CDR3 has 14 amino acids. Looked up from germline, CDR1 is KGHDR and CDR2 is SFDVKD. This chain's CDR3 is CATSDGRQGETQYF. CDR3 in DNA: TGTGCCACCAGTGATGGACGACAGGGCGAGACCCAGTACTTC.